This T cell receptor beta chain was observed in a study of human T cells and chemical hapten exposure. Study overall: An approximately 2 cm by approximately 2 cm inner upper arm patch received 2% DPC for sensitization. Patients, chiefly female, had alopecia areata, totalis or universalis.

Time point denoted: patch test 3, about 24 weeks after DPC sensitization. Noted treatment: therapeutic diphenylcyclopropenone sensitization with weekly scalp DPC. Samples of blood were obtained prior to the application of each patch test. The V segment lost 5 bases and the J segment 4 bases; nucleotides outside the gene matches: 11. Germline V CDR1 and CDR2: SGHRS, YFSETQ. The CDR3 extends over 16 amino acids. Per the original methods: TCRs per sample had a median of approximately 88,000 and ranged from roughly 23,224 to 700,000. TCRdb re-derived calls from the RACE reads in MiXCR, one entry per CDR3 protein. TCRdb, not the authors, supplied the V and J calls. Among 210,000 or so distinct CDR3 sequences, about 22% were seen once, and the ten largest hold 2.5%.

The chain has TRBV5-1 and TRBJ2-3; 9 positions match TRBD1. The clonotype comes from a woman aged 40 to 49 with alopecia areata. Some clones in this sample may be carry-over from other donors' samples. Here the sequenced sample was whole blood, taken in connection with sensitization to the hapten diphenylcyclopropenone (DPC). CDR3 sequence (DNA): TGCGCCAGCAGTTCCTCTGGACAGGGGAGAGCAGATACGCAGTATTTT. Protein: CASSSSGQGRADTQYF.